This entry lists 14 T cell receptor beta chains sequenced from one sample in a study of blood T cell repertoires in COVID-19. Repertoires were generated with immunoSEQ multiplex PCR, while TCRdb's copy carries only in-frame clones and drops some. The data show around 130,000 clones, with under 85% seen just once and more than 9% held by the top ten. The sequenced sample was peripheral blood. Receptors originate from a woman aged 55-70 years with acute or convalescent COVID-19.

This chain links TRBV30 with TRBJ1-2; TRBD1 matches 9 bases. J gave up 8 bases and V 5 bases, and 9 bases lay outside the gene matches. The CDR3 is 13 amino acids. Germline V gene sequence: CDR1 GTSNPN, CDR2 SVGIG (reference sequence). In DNA, the CDR3 is TGTGCCTGGTCAACAGGGGGCGCGAGGGGCTACACCTTC. Translated, it gives CAWSTGGARGYTF.

V and J are TRBV12-3 or TRBV12-4 and TRBJ1-2, with D unclear. The CDR3 is 12 amino acids. The ends were cut back, 6 bases at V and 3 bases at J, with 8 bases in the middle. The CDR3 nucleotides read TGTGCCAGCAGGAGCGATGACTATGGCTACACCTTC. Its translation: CASRSDDYGYTF.

This chain joins TRBV4-1 and TRBJ1-3; D may be TRBD1 (5 bases). Germline V gene data show CDR1 as MGHRA and CDR2 as YSYEKL. The CDR3 is made up of 12 amino acids. Trimming took off 4 bases at V and 4 bases at J, with 5 bases between the two ends. CDR3: CASSRTGNTIYF. CDR3 in DNA: TGCGCCAGCAGCCGGACAGGAAACACCATATATTTT.

This chain joins TRBV5-6 and TRBJ2-3; a possible D gene is TRBD1 (6 bases). This CDR3 comprises 15 residues. Trimming pared 4 bases from V and 4 bases from J, leaving 16 bases between. Germline loops: CDR1 SGHDT, CDR2 YYEEEE. The CDR3 loop reads CASSPGWGRADTQYF. CDR3 sequence (DNA): TGTGCCAGCAGCCCCGGATGGGGGCGGGCAGATACGCAGTATTTT.

The V gene is TRBV25-1, the J gene TRBJ1-2; 10 bases are a match to TRBD1. CDR3 length equals 13 residues. The V gene's germline CDR1 is MGHDK and CDR2 SYGVNS. Unmatched junction bases numbered 4, after V lost 4 bases and J lost 8 bases. The CDR3 nucleotides read TGTGCCAGCAGTGGACAGGGGGCGGGAGGCTACACCTTC. Its translation is CASSGQGAGGYTF.

The chain combines TRBV7-9 with TRBJ1-2; D ambiguous. CDR3 length: 14 residues. Germline loops: CDR1 SEHNR, CDR2 FQNEAQ (reference sequence). V was pared by 1 base and J by 8 bases, with 14 bases between. The CDR3 DNA is TGTGCCAGCAGCTTAGAGGTCAAAGGCGGCGGCTACACCTTC. Residues: CASSLEVKGGGYTF.

The V and J genes are TRBV5-4 and TRBJ2-3; D not resolved. Between the trimmed V and J ends, which lost 7 bases and 2 bases, there was a span of 20 bases. The CDR3 length is 16 residues. Germline V gene data show CDR1 as SGHNT and CDR2 as YYREEE (reference sequence). In DNA form, the CDR3 reads TGTGCCAGCGGTTTGCGAGCCCTAGACCTCACAGATACGCAGTATTTT. It translates to CASGLRALDLTDTQYF.

The chain joins TRBV7-9 to TRBJ2-7, with D possibly matching TRBD2 (5 bases). With 7 bases removed from V and 2 bases from J, the gap between germline ends came to 12 bases. Germline V lookup: CDR1 SEHNR, CDR2 FQNEAQ (reference sequence). This CDR3 spans 13 amino acids. For the CDR3, the DNA is TGTGCCAGCACCAAGGAGGCCCCCTACGAGCAGTACTTC. Its protein product is CASTKEAPYEQYF. Drawing the rest from reference TRBV7-9 and TRBJ2-7, the complete variable domain is DTGVSQNPRHKITKRGQNVTFRCDPISEHNRLYWYRQTLGQGPEFLTYFQNEAQLEKSRLLSDRFSAERPKGSFSTLEIQRTEQGDSAMYLCASTKEAPYEQYFGPGTRLTVT.

The CDR3 DNA sequence: TGTGCCAGCAGTAGGCAGGGGGTCAATGAGCAGTTCTTC. This sequence encodes CASSRQGVNEQFF. V and J are TRBV11-1 and TRBJ2-1, with TRBD1 matching 7 bases. Looked up from germline, CDR1 is SGHAT and CDR2 is FQDESV (reference sequence). The CDR3 contains 13 residues. V trimming: 6 bases; J trimming: 6 bases; junction bases outside the gene matches: 5.

This rearrangement joins TRBV11-2 to TRBJ1-1; D is undetermined. The CDR3 extends over 13 amino acids. Germline loops: CDR1 SGHAT, CDR2 FQNNGV. V lost 5 bases to trimming and J lost 1 base, with 8 bases between them. The CDR3 DNA follows: TGTGCCAGCAGCCGCGGCAGGAACACTGAAGCTTTCTTT. It specifies CASSRGRNTEAFF.

The sample holds one count of this clone. This sequence joins TRBV10-3 and TRBJ1-2, with 8 positions matching TRBD1. The CDR3 covers 13 residues. Germline loops: CDR1 ENHRY, CDR2 SYGVKD. Losses at the gene ends were 10 bases for V and 9 bases for J; bases not matched to a gene: 13. The CDR3 DNA is TGTGCCACCCTTCCGACAGGGGATATCCGCTACACCTTC. It encodes CATLPTGDIRYTF.

This chain joins TRBV5-1 and TRBJ1-4, with TRBD1 as a possible D gene (6 bases). Germline CDR1 is SGHRS and CDR2 is YFSETQ. This CDR3 contains 15 residues. Trimming stripped 4 bases from V and 3 bases from J, with 13 bases between. This CDR3 reads CASSNGQLANEKLFF. CDR3 sequence (DNA): TGCGCCAGCAGCAACGGACAGCTCGCTAATGAAAAACTGTTTTTT.

J is TRBJ2-2 and V is TRBV5-4; D unresolved. Trimming stripped 6 bases from V and 6 bases from J, with 15 bases between. The CDR3 is 14 amino acids. CDR1 and CDR2 from the germline V gene are SGHNT and YYREEE (reference sequence). CDR3 nucleotide sequence: TGTGCCAGCAACCCTCCCCAAAGCCCCGGGGAGCTGTTTTTT. It codes for CASNPPQSPGELFF.

The chain links TRBV24-1 to TRBJ1-5; TRBD1 agrees at 7 bases. The CDR3 consists of 14 residues. Looked up from germline, CDR1 is KGHDR and CDR2 is SFDVKD. Trimming at V came to 10 bases and at J to 7 bases, leaving 12 bases not matched to a gene. The CDR3 region is CATGSSQGQQPQHF. Here the CDR3 DNA reads TGTGCCACGGGGTCTTCACAGGGGCAACAGCCCCAGCATTTT.